This is a list of T cell receptor beta chains from one sample in a study of siplizumab effects on memory and regulatory T cells. Repertoires were generated with immunoSEQ multiplex PCR, while TCRdb's copy carries only in-frame clones and drops some. The sample includes about 110,000 clones, around 90% seen only once; the top ten take under 0.75%. The specimen sequenced was Tregs sorted from blood. All receptors derive from a human donor in good health. Both conserved end residues are part of each CDR3.

v_call: TRBV6-6; cdr3_aa: CASSSTGENTGELFF
v_call: TRBV6-1; cdr3_aa: CASSEDRRLAGGPFRGGQYF
v_call: TRBV19; cdr3_aa: CASSRLSQETQYF
v_call: TRBV6-5; cdr3_aa: CASSFLDTNYGYTF
v_call: TRBV19; cdr3_aa: CASSIPGSSYGYTF
v_call: TRBV12-5; cdr3_aa: CASGLRYEQYF
v_call: TRBV6-6; cdr3_aa: CASSYFGGDYEQYF
v_call: TRBV6-5; cdr3_aa: CASSYKGRNTEAFF
v_call: TRBV5-6; cdr3_aa: CASSSWGTGNYEQYF
v_call: TRBV19; cdr3_aa: CASSMQLAFEQYF
v_call: TRBV18; cdr3_aa: CASSPPNSYQETQYF
v_call: TRBV19; cdr3_aa: CASSSGARTEAFF
v_call: TRBV7-9; cdr3_aa: CASSLGGGITEAFF
v_call: TRBV5-6; cdr3_aa: CASSLRRAYEQYF
v_call: TRBV5-1; cdr3_aa: CASSWGTTPRYGYTF
v_call: TRBV7-9; cdr3_aa: CASSQTGGRGNTIYF
v_call: TRBV6-5; cdr3_aa: CASSYSTADNSPLHF
v_call: TRBV2; cdr3_aa: CASSASGAQHF
v_call: TRBV7-9; cdr3_aa: CASSLGQGARMNTEAFF
v_call: TRBV2; cdr3_aa: CASRQTAHEKLFF
v_call: TRBV15; cdr3_aa: CATRTGMKTEAFF
v_call: TRBV10-3; cdr3_aa: CAISSRYNSPLHF
v_call: TRBV6-1; cdr3_aa: CASSVRDSLQPQHF
v_call: TRBV5-6; cdr3_aa: CASSPGPNTEAFF
v_call: TRBV7-9; cdr3_aa: CASSPTSGSSYNEQFF
v_call: TRBV11-3; cdr3_aa: CASSLGRGYEQYF
v_call: TRBV6-6; cdr3_aa: CASSFHWPGAGGYTF
v_call: TRBV7-2; cdr3_aa: CASSLTPGLAVLEQYF
v_call: TRBV29-1; cdr3_aa: CSVKGLADYNEQFF
v_call: TRBV5-6; cdr3_aa: CASSSTLLVAGGPYNEQFF